These 8 T cell receptor beta chains were all obtained from the same sample, sequenced in a study of blood T cell repertoires in COVID-19. TCRdb's copy holds only in-frame clones and misses some; the assay was immunoSEQ multiplex PCR. The table records tens of thousands of clones, roughly 90% of them present only once. Sequencing was carried out using peripheral blood. The receptors were gathered from a man aged 45-65 years with COVID-19, enrolled during active disease.

The chain recombines TRBV30 with TRBJ1-1; D is undetermined. Germline V gene lookup returns CDR1 GTSNPN and CDR2 SVGIG (reference sequence). The CDR3 is 11 amino acids. The V end lost 5 bases, the J end lost 11 bases, and 15 bases lay between the germline ends. CDR3 nucleotide sequence: TGTGCCTGGCGTAAAACTCGTTGGGCTTTCTTT. This codes for CAWRKTRWAFF.

The chain has TRBV19 and TRBJ2-2; the D is unclear. The CDR3 runs 16 residues. Per the germline V gene, CDR1 is LNHDA and CDR2 is SQIVND (reference sequence). V was shortened by 3 bases and J by 0 bases, with 11 bases between the two germline ends. CDR3 loop: CASSIGWQANTGELFF. Here the CDR3 DNA reads TGTGCCAGTAGTATTGGATGGCAGGCGAACACCGGGGAGCTGTTTTTT.

This chain joins TRBV11-2 and TRBJ1-1; no firm D call. The V gene lost 5 bases and the J gene lost 5 bases, with 12 bases spanning the gap. Looked up from germline, CDR1 is SGHAT and CDR2 is FQNNGV. The CDR3 is 13 residues long. CDR3 region: CASSTSLVTEAFF. The CDR3 bases are TGTGCCAGCAGCACAAGCCTAGTGACTGAAGCTTTCTTT.

The gene calls are TRBV11-3 and TRBJ2-3, with a weak D call TRBD1 (5 bases). Germline CDR1 is SGHNT and CDR2 is YENEEA. The CDR3 consists of 17 residues. V dropped 1 base and J dropped 2 bases, with 16 bases sitting between them. CDR3 sequence: CASSLGTRRLHTDTQYF. CDR3 bases: TGTGCCAGCAGCTTAGGGACACGGCGGCTCCACACAGATACGCAGTATTTT.

This clone showed up just once. The chain has TRBV5-4 and TRBJ2-7, with 8 nucleotides matching TRBD1. Germline CDR1 reads SGHNT; CDR2 reads YYREEE (reference sequence). This CDR3 contains 15 residues. The V segment lost 4 bases and the J segment 7 bases; nucleotides outside the gene matches: 13. The CDR3 protein is CASSGPTGVPGEQYF. The CDR3 DNA is TGTGCCAGCAGCGGCCCGACAGGGGTTCCCGGTGAGCAGTACTTC.

Details on this clone: Other DNA sequences in the sample encode the same CDR3. V is TRBV6-5 and J is TRBJ1-1, with 9 nucleotides matching TRBD1. The germline CDR1 and CDR2 sequences are MNHEY and SVGAGI. This CDR3 spans 15 amino acids. V shed 6 bases and J 4 bases; nucleotides not matched to a gene: 9. The CDR3 reads CASRAGTGFGTEAFF. CDR3 nucleotides: TGTGCCAGCAGGGCCGGGACAGGGTTTGGCACTGAAGCTTTCTTT.

The rearrangement joins TRBV19 to TRBJ1-6; the match to TRBD1 covers 7 bases. V was pared by 5 bases and J by 5 bases, with 3 bases of the junction left unmatched. This CDR3 has 14 residues. Germline V gene sequence: CDR1 LNHDA, CDR2 SQIVND (reference sequence). The CDR3 sequence is CASSPDRDNSPLHF. The DNA for the CDR3 is TGTGCCAGTAGTCCTGACAGGGATAATTCACCCCTCCACTTT. Full variable domain (remainder filled in from reference TRBV19 and TRBJ1-6): DGGITQSPKYLFRKEGQNVTLSCEQNLNHDAMYWYRQDPGQGLRLIYYSQIVNDFQKGDIAEGYSVSREKKESFPLTVTSAQKNPTAFYLCASSPDRDNSPLHFGNGTRLTVT.

The CDR3 protein is CASSWDRGTEAFF. In nucleotides, the CDR3 is TGTGCCAGCAGCTGGGACAGGGGCACTGAAGCTTTCTTT. The V call is TRBV7-8, the J call TRBJ1-1; 10 bases map to TRBD1. The ends lost 4 bases at V and 4 bases at J; junction bases unmatched: 0. The CDR3 totals 13 residues. Germline CDR1 reads SGHVS; CDR2 reads FQNEAQ. Looking up the rest from reference TRBV7-8 and TRBJ1-1 gives the full variable domain: GAGVSQSPRYKVAKRGQDVALRCDPISGHVSLFWYQQALGQGPEFLTYFQNEAQLDKSGLPSDRFFAERPEGSVSTLKIQRTQQEDSAVYLCASSWDRGTEAFFGQGTRLTVV.